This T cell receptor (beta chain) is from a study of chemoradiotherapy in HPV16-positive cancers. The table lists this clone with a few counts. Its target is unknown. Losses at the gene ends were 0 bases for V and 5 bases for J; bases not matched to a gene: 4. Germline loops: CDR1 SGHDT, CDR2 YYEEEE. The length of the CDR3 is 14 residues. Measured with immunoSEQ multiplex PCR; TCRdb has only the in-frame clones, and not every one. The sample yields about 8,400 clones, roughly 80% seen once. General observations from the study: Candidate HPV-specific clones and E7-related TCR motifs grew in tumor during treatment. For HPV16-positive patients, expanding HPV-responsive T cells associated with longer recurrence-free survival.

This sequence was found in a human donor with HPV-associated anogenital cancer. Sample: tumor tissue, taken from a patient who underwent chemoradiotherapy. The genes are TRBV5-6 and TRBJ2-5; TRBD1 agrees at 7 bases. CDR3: CASSLGRGYETQYF. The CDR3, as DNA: TGTGCCAGCAGCTTGGGCAGGGGGTACGAGACCCAGTACTTC. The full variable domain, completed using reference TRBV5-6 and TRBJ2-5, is DAGVTQSPTHLIKTRGQQVTLRCSPKSGHDTVSWYQQALGQGPQFIFQYYEEEERQRGNFPDRFSGHQFPNYSSELNVNALLLGDSALYLCASSLGRGYETQYFGPGTRLLVL.